The 22 T cell receptor beta chains listed next were all sequenced from one sample in a study of CXCR3-negative and CXCR3-positive naive CD8 T cells. Researchers prepared the TRB cDNA libraries using 5' RACE with UMI labels. Following a re-call of the 5' RACE reads, TCRdb has one entry per CDR3 protein and lacks DNA. The sample shows tens of thousands of distinct CDR3 sequences, and approximately 0.99% sits with its ten largest clones. The sequenced material came from naive CXCR3- CD8+ T cells from blood. Subset denoted: CD45RO-CCR7+CD27+CD95- naive CD8+ T cells lacking CXCR3 (TNR3-). These receptors were obtained from a human donor in good health. Some clones in this sample may be carry-over from other donors' samples.

This chain links TRBV29-1 with TRBJ2-3. CDR3 size: 14 residues. Per the germline V gene, CDR1 is SQVTM and CDR2 is ANQGSEA. CDR3 residues: CSIWIGPSTDTQYF.

J is TRBJ2-5 and V is TRBV5-6. Germline-derived CDR1 and CDR2 are SGHDT and YYEEEE. The CDR3 loop spans 12 amino acids. The CDR3 sequence is CASSLDRETQYF.

The chain is built from TRBV11-2 and TRBJ2-1; TCRdb selects TRBD2, and the lack of DNA leaves this call unchecked. CDR3 length: 16 residues. The V gene's germline CDR1 is SGHAT and CDR2 FQNNGV. The CDR3 protein is CASSQPGLGSYNEQFF.

V and J are TRBV3-1 and TRBJ1-1; TCRdb reports TRBD1, a call that lacks DNA to check it against. The CDR3 is 15 amino acids. Germline CDR1 is LGHDT and CDR2 is YNNKEL (reference sequence). The CDR3 reads CASSQVSLGGTEAFF. The entire variable domain, with the rest obtained from reference TRBV3-1 and TRBJ1-1, is as follows: DTAVSQTPKYLVTQMGNDKSIKCEQNLGHDTMYWYKQDSKKFLKIMFSYNNKELIINETVPNRFSPKSPDKAHLNLHINSLELGDSAVYFCASSQVSLGGTEAFFGQGTRLTVV.

V usage is TRBV6-6 and J usage is TRBJ1-1; TCRdb's D call, TRBD1, is unchecked because there is no DNA. Germline V gene lookup returns CDR1 MNHNY and CDR2 SVGAGI (reference sequence). CDR3 length equals 14 residues. Here the CDR3 reads CASSYAVGQDEAFF.

V usage is TRBV7-2 and J usage is TRBJ2-3; the D call from TCRdb, TRBD1, cannot be confirmed without DNA. Germline-derived CDR1 and CDR2 are SGHTA and FQGNSA. This CDR3 has 13 amino acids. Here the CDR3 reads CASSLGRADTQYF.

The chain uses TRBV4-1 and TRBJ2-7; with no DNA, the TCRdb D assignment of TRBD2 cannot be verified. The CDR3 spans 15 residues. CDR1 is MGHRA and CDR2 is YSYEKL in the germline V gene. CDR3 protein: CASSPGGQGAYEQYF.

V gene TRBV28 combines with J gene TRBJ2-7; TCRdb's D gene call, TRBD2, goes unchecked for lack of DNA. This CDR3 contains 14 residues. CDR1 and CDR2 from the germline V gene are MDHEN and SYDVKM. CDR3: CASSPRHYSYEQYF.

J is TRBJ2-2 and V is TRBV23-1. TRBV23-1 is recorded as an ORF, its role being uncertain. The CDR3 is 14 residues long. CDR3 sequence: CASSQSRPKGELFF.

The chain joins TRBV12-3 or TRBV12-4 to TRBJ2-1. This CDR3 contains 14 residues. The CDR3 loop is CASSRMGWDNEQFF.

The chain combines TRBV5-4 with TRBJ2-3; TCRdb outputs TRBD2, but without DNA this stays unchecked. The V gene's germline CDR1 is SGHNT and CDR2 YYREEE (reference sequence). The CDR3 loop spans 19 amino acids. CDR3 protein: CASSGTGTSGSDVPDTQYF.

CDR3 sequence: CASSFDTSSYNEQFF. V is TRBV7-3 and J is TRBJ2-1. Germline-derived CDR1 and CDR2 are SGHTA and FQGTGA. This CDR3 region has 15 residues.

The chain is built from TRBV5-1 and TRBJ2-1. Germline CDR1 reads SGHRS; CDR2 reads YFSETQ. There are 15 residues in the CDR3. CDR3 sequence: CASSLVSTSNTEQFF.

The chain links TRBV7-3 to TRBJ1-1; TCRdb calls TRBD1, which cannot be checked without DNA. Germline loops: CDR1 SGHTA, CDR2 FQGTGA. The length of the CDR3 is 13 residues. CDR3 sequence: CASSVTGEPEAFF. The full variable domain, rest sourced from reference TRBV7-3 and TRBJ1-1, is GAGVSQTPSNKVTEKGKYVELRCDPISGHTALYWYRQSLGQGPEFLIYFQGTGAADDSGLPNDRFFAVRPEGSVSTLKIQRTERGDSAVYLCASSVTGEPEAFFGQGTRLTVV.

The chain combines TRBV7-9 with TRBJ2-4; TCRdb reports TRBD2, a call that lacks DNA to check it against. CDR1 and CDR2 from the germline V gene are SEHNR and FQNEAQ (reference sequence). This CDR3 contains 16 residues. CDR3 region: CASSESGVIAKNIQYF.

The gene calls are TRBV4-2 and TRBJ1-5. Germline CDR1 LGHNA, CDR2 YNFKEQ. This CDR3 has 12 amino acids. CDR3 amino acids: CASSHPNQPQHF.

The CDR3: CASSNSEHEQFF. The rearrangement uses TRBV28 and TRBJ2-1; TCRdb designates TRBD2, a call that cannot be tested without DNA. Germline loops: CDR1 MDHEN, CDR2 SYDVKM. The CDR3 is made up of 12 amino acids.

The gene calls are TRBV30 and TRBJ1-1; the TCRdb call, TRBD1, lacks DNA for checking. The V gene's germline CDR1 is GTSNPN and CDR2 SVGIG (reference sequence). The CDR3 has 14 residues. The CDR3 sequence: CAWSLLGGETEAFF.

V and J are TRBV24-1 and TRBJ2-2; TCRdb calls TRBD1, which cannot be checked without DNA. The length of the CDR3 is 15 residues. CDR1 KGHDR and CDR2 SFDVKD come from the germline V gene. This chain's CDR3 is CATSESGKETGELFF.

The chain combines TRBV21-1 with TRBJ2-7; TCRdb names TRBD2, which stays unverified in the absence of DNA. TRBV21-1 is flagged as a pseudogene. The CDR3 is made up of 14 amino acids. The CDR3 loop is CASRSPTGGHEQYF.

The chain has TRBV25-1 and TRBJ2-1; the D call from TCRdb, TRBD2, cannot be confirmed without DNA. Germline lookup yields CDR1 MGHDK and CDR2 SYGVNS. The length of the CDR3 is 12 residues. This chain's CDR3 is CASRKEGYEQFF.

The rearrangement links TRBV4-1 to TRBJ2-3; TCRdb calls TRBD2, which cannot be checked without DNA. CDR1 MGHRA and CDR2 YSYEKL come from the germline V gene. The CDR3 length is 16 residues. The chain's CDR3 is CASSQSTSGGADTQYF.